The source of this TCR beta chain is a study of response to subunit inactivated influenza vaccine. Study outcomes and limitations: Researchers suggested that each seasonal influenza vaccination recruits few new T cells.

Comments on this clonotype: Its antigen is still unknown.

Each CDR3 protein gets one entry after TCRdb re-called the RT-PCR reads with MiXCR. This repertoire shows around 490,000 distinct CDR3 sequences, around 8% found once; its top ten account for under 15%. The starting material was PBMCs from blood, obtained around 25 months after vaccination. The TCR originated in a man in his fifties or sixties who received an inactivated influenza vaccine.

The CDR3 DNA reads TGTGCCAGCAATCGGGGGTCCCCCTACTATGGCTACACCTTC. Amino acids: CASNRGSPYYGYTF. The chain recombines TRBV12-3 or TRBV12-4 with TRBJ1-2, with D maybe TRBD1 (5 bases). The V end was cut by 7 bases, the J end by 3 bases, with 15 bases between. This CDR3 region has 14 residues.